Following are 2 T cell receptor beta chains from one sample sequenced in a study of CXCR3-negative and CXCR3-positive naive CD8 T cells. UMI-labeled 5' RACE yielded the TRB cDNA libraries. After re-calling the 5' RACE reads, TCRdb lists one entry per CDR3 protein, DNA absent. This sample carries approximately 100,000 distinct CDR3 sequences, with 1.7% going to the ten biggest clones. The sequencing sample was made of naive CXCR3- CD8+ T cells from blood. Described subset: CD45RO-CCR7+CD27+CD95- naive CD8+ T cells lacking CXCR3 (TNR3-). These receptors were obtained from a human donor in good health. Some clones in this sample may be carry-over from other donors' samples.

The chain couples TRBV2 to TRBJ1-1; the D call of TRBD1 rests on TCRdb alone, since no DNA is present to check it. The CDR3 sequence is 11 residues long. Germline loops: CDR1 SNHLY, CDR2 FYNNEI. The CDR3 spells CASSSGQEAFF.

The chain joins TRBV7-9 to TRBJ1-6; TCRdb's D gene call, TRBD1, goes unchecked for lack of DNA. CDR3 length equals 16 residues. Germline V lookup: CDR1 SEHNR, CDR2 FQNEAQ (reference sequence). This chain's CDR3 is CASSLDQGGHIQPLHF.